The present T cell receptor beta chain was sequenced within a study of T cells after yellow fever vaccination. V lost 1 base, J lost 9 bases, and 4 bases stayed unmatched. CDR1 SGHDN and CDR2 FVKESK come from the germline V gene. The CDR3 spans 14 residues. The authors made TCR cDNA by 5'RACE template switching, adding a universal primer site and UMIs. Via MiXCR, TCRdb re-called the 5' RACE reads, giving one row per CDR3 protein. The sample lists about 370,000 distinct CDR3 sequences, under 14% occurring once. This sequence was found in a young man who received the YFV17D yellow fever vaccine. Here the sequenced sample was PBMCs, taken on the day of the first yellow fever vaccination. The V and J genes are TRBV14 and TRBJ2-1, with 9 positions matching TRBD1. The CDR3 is CASSQGTGEFEQFF. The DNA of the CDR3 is TGTGCCAGCAGCCAAGGGACAGGGGAGTTTGAGCAGTTCTTC.